A selection of T cell receptor beta chains follows, all from one sample in a study of cytomegalovirus exposure and HLA in healthy donors. Some clones are missing from TCRdb's copy, which holds only in-frame ones; the method was immunoSEQ multiplex PCR. The sample includes 150,000 to 250,000 clones, roughly four fifths of them seen just once. Sequenced sample: PBMCs. The origin of the receptors is a man aged 30-40 years in good health and CMV-seronegative. CDR3s include the opening cysteine and the closing phenylalanine or tryptophan. Fields, in order: V gene, clone size, D gene, J gene, CDR3 protein, CDR3 DNA. D genes are given only for firm matches. A row's size may be missing; if present it is once, few, many or a size class.

V gene: TRBV7-2
clone size: -
D gene: -
J gene: TRBJ1-6
CDR3 protein: CASSSRGYNSPLHF
CDR3 DNA: TGTGCCAGCAGCTCTCGGGGTTATAATTCACCCCTCCACTTT

V gene: TRBV2
clone size: -
D gene: TRBD2
J gene: TRBJ2-3
CDR3 protein: CASSLSPPSGGTDTQYF
CDR3 DNA: TGTGCCAGCAGTCTCTCTCCCCCCAGCGGGGGCACAGATACGCAGTATTTT

V gene: TRBV9
clone size: -
D gene: TRBD1
J gene: TRBJ2-2
CDR3 protein: CASRATGGTGELFF
CDR3 DNA: TGTGCCAGCAGAGCTACAGGGGGCACCGGGGAGCTGTTTTTT

V gene: TRBV18
clone size: once
D gene: TRBD1
J gene: TRBJ2-3
CDR3 protein: CASSPGQGSTDTQYF
CDR3 DNA: TGTGCCAGCTCACCAGGACAGGGGAGCACAGATACGCAGTATTTT

V gene: TRBV7-9
clone size: -
D gene: TRBD2
J gene: TRBJ2-7
CDR3 protein: CASSGGLAEHTPTYEQYF
CDR3 DNA: TGTGCCAGCAGCGGCGGACTAGCGGAGCACACGCCAACCTACGAGCAGTACTTC

V gene: TRBV2
clone size: few
D gene: -
J gene: TRBJ1-4
CDR3 protein: CASSEGGPANEKLFF
CDR3 DNA: TGTGCCAGCAGTGAGGGAGGGCCGGCTAATGAAAAACTGTTTTTT

V gene: TRBV5-1
clone size: -
D gene: -
J gene: TRBJ2-1
CDR3 protein: CASSVPRVTDTHNEQFF
CDR3 DNA: TGCGCCAGCAGCGTTCCGCGGGTCACCGATACTCACAATGAGCAGTTCTTC

V gene: TRBV29-1
clone size: -
D gene: TRBD2
J gene: TRBJ2-1
CDR3 protein: CSVASGSGIEGNEQFF
CDR3 DNA: TGCAGCGTTGCTAGCGGGAGTGGGATCGAGGGCAATGAGCAGTTCTTC

V gene: TRBV25-1
clone size: -
D gene: TRBD2
J gene: TRBJ2-7
CDR3 protein: CASSAPLADTYEQYF
CDR3 DNA: TGTGCCAGCAGTGCCCCGCTAGCGGATACCTACGAGCAGTACTTC

V gene: TRBV6-1
clone size: -
D gene: -
J gene: TRBJ1-2
CDR3 protein: CASSVAEGGNYGYTF
CDR3 DNA: TGTGCCAGCAGCGTTGCGGAAGGGGGTAACTATGGCTACACCTTC

V gene: TRBV5-6
clone size: -
D gene: -
J gene: TRBJ1-2
CDR3 protein: CASSLDRGNYGYTF
CDR3 DNA: TGTGCCAGCAGCTTGGATCGGGGTAACTATGGCTACACCTTC

V gene: TRBV5-4
clone size: -
D gene: TRBD2
J gene: TRBJ2-7
CDR3 protein: CASSLAGLQGGYEQYF
CDR3 DNA: TGTGCCAGCAGCTTGGCAGGCCTCCAGGGAGGGTACGAGCAGTACTTC

V gene: TRBV7-9
clone size: -
D gene: -
J gene: TRBJ2-1
CDR3 protein: CASSSSFLGYNEQFF
CDR3 DNA: TGTGCCAGCAGCTCTAGTTTCCTTGGGTACAATGAGCAGTTCTTC

V gene: TRBV5-1
clone size: -
D gene: -
J gene: TRBJ1-1
CDR3 protein: CASSLDPTGPEAFF
CDR3 DNA: TGCGCCAGCAGCTTGGATCCGACAGGCCCTGAAGCTTTCTTT

V gene: TRBV18
clone size: -
D gene: -
J gene: TRBJ1-1
CDR3 protein: CASSPSGDTEAFF
CDR3 DNA: TGTGCCAGCTCACCGTCAGGGGACACTGAAGCTTTCTTT

V gene: TRBV9
clone size: -
D gene: -
J gene: TRBJ2-2
CDR3 protein: CASSPGGGELFF
CDR3 DNA: TGTGCCAGCAGCCCCGGGGGCGGGGAGCTGTTTTTT

V gene: TRBV6-5
clone size: -
D gene: TRBD1
J gene: TRBJ1-1
CDR3 protein: CASSQGEYAEAFF
CDR3 DNA: TGTGCCAGCAGCCAGGGGGAATACGCTGAAGCTTTCTTT

V gene: TRBV5-1
clone size: -
D gene: -
J gene: TRBJ1-4
CDR3 protein: CASSLGGRTRGEKLFF
CDR3 DNA: TGCGCCAGCAGCTTGGGGGGGAGGACGCGGGGTGAAAAACTGTTTTTT

V gene: TRBV4-1
clone size: -
D gene: TRBD2
J gene: TRBJ2-7
CDR3 protein: CASSQGTSTSSYEQYF
CDR3 DNA: TGCGCCAGCAGCCAAGGGACTAGCACGAGCTCCTACGAGCAGTACTTC

V gene: TRBV30
clone size: -
D gene: -
J gene: TRBJ2-7
CDR3 protein: CAWTASGGEQYF
CDR3 DNA: TGTGCCTGGACTGCGTCCGGGGGCGAGCAGTACTTC

V gene: TRBV29-1
clone size: -
D gene: TRBD2
J gene: TRBJ2-7
CDR3 protein: CSVVSGGSYEQYF
CDR3 DNA: TGCAGCGTTGTCTCGGGGGGATCCTACGAGCAGTACTTC

V gene: TRBV28
clone size: few
D gene: TRBD1
J gene: TRBJ2-1
CDR3 protein: CASALGGHEQFF
CDR3 DNA: TGTGCCAGCGCCCTAGGGGGCCATGAGCAGTTCTTC

V gene: TRBV2
clone size: -
D gene: -
J gene: TRBJ2-3
CDR3 protein: CASRTQGTDTQYF
CDR3 DNA: TGTGCCAGCAGGACCCAGGGGACAGATACGCAGTATTTT

V gene: TRBV27
clone size: -
D gene: -
J gene: TRBJ2-7
CDR3 protein: CASSLWDGGAGPSYEQYF
CDR3 DNA: TGTGCCAGCAGTTTGTGGGACGGAGGGGCGGGACCCTCCTACGAGCAGTACTTC

V gene: TRBV30
clone size: -
D gene: TRBD1
J gene: TRBJ1-2
CDR3 protein: CAWSVFTGGDGYTF
CDR3 DNA: TGTGCCTGGAGTGTATTTACAGGGGGAGATGGCTACACCTTC

V gene: TRBV9
clone size: -
D gene: -
J gene: TRBJ2-7
CDR3 protein: CASSRERTPSDEQYF
CDR3 DNA: TGTGCCAGCAGCCGCGAGCGGACCCCATCGGACGAGCAGTACTTC